This is a list of T cell receptor beta chains from one sample in a study of T cell changes during pregnancy in multiple sclerosis. Assay used: immunoSEQ multiplex PCR; TCRdb lists only in-frame clones, some missing. Of about 61,000 clones in the sample, 80% to 90% were seen once. Sample: peripheral blood, taken in the first trimester of pregnancy. These receptors were taken from a female donor in good health, enrolled as a control in a pregnancy study. Both conserved end residues are trimmed from each CDR3. Fields, in order: J gene, D gene, V gene, clone size, CDR3 protein. D genes are given only for firm matches. Part of the rows lack a size; the others show once, few, many or a class for expanded clones.

>TRBJ1-1|TRBD1|TRBV7-6|once
ASSIDRANTEAF
>TRBJ1-2|TRBD1|TRBV7-2|few
ASSSSITQGAGYT
>TRBJ2-5|.|TRBV7-3|.
ASSPSGQETQY
>TRBJ2-2|TRBD1|TRBV7-3|.
ASSPSGGGNTGELF
>TRBJ1-6|.|TRBV19|few
ASSSQTYNSPLH
>TRBJ1-4|.|TRBV5-6|.
ASSLFIVAATATNEKLF
>TRBJ2-7|TRBD1|TRBV19|.
ASSTSGQGDEQY
>TRBJ1-2|TRBD1|TRBV30|.
AWSAGQGLGSDT
>TRBJ2-1|.|TRBV9|.
ASSPLLNFPNNEQF
>TRBJ1-2|TRBD1|TRBV6-5|.
ASSSLRDRVYT
>TRBJ2-1|TRBD2|TRBV7-2|.
ASSLEAGFEQF
>TRBJ2-3|TRBD1|TRBV6-4|.
ASSDGQGADTQY
>TRBJ1-3|.|TRBV15|.
ATSERDGTGNTIY
>TRBJ1-3|.|TRBV7-2|.
ASSRTEGNTIY
>TRBJ2-3|.|TRBV18|.
ASSPAGTSTDTQY
>TRBJ2-2|TRBD1|TRBV2|.
ASSRAGTENTGELF
>TRBJ2-2|TRBD1|TRBV7-2|once
ASSLGGTRTGSTGELF
>TRBJ1-3|.|TRBV6-5|.
ASTDILSGNTIY
>TRBJ1-5|.|TRBV10-3|.
AISPSGNNQPQH
>TRBJ2-2|.|TRBV5-4|.
ASSLGQSWAGELF
>TRBJ2-1|.|TRBV23-1|once
ASSPPNTPNNEQF
>TRBJ2-1|.|TRBV9|.
ASSVVGDNYNEQF
>TRBJ1-2|.|TRBV20-1|few
SRKVGYGYT
>TRBJ1-3|TRBD1|TRBV9|.
ASSVDNIAGQGLPIY
>TRBJ1-2|.|TRBV6-1|.
ASSNAGGGYGYT
>TRBJ2-1|.|TRBV5-1|.
ASSSDTGSSYNEQF
>TRBJ2-5|TRBD2|TRBV13|.
ASSIRTSGGKY
>TRBJ1-2|TRBD1|TRBV18|once
ASSPGGQDYGYT
>TRBJ2-6|TRBD1|TRBV4-3|many
ASSQDTGGSGANVLT
>TRBJ1-5|.|TRBV6-5|.
ASSPGRTQPQH
>TRBJ1-2|.|TRBV2|.
ASSEAVRAGGYT
>TRBJ2-1|TRBD1|TRBV29-1|.
SITGQGFGNEQF
>TRBJ1-1|.|TRBV11-2|.
ASSPWAGNTEAF
>TRBJ1-2|.|TRBV7-6|once
ASSLEAGAHGYT
>TRBJ2-5|TRBD1|TRBV7-9|.
ASSLTYRGRGETQY
>TRBJ2-7|TRBD2|TRBV2|.
ASSEGLAGEGQY
>TRBJ2-3|TRBD2|TRBV19|.
ATGGASRDTQY
>TRBJ2-1|.|TRBV6-1|once
ASTLYNEQF
>TRBJ1-1|TRBD1|TRBV27|once
ASSSAGGTTEAF
>TRBJ1-5|.|TRBV4-3|.
ASSRNRDINQPQH
>TRBJ2-5|TRBD2|TRBV7-2|.
ASSLDGGGAQTQY
>TRBJ2-5|.|TRBV11-3|.
ASSLTGWESQY
>TRBJ1-1|.|TRBV5-8|.
ASSLLWAAEAF
>TRBJ2-3|TRBD1|TRBV19|.
AKPTGLDPDTQY
>TRBJ2-3|TRBD2|TRBV4-3|once
ASSRSGTSDADTQY
>TRBJ2-3|TRBD2|TRBV5-6|.
ASTPVSGGPDSQY
>TRBJ1-1|TRBD1|TRBV19|.
ASSNYQQGTEAF
>TRBJ2-3|.|TRBV6-7|.
ASSLPVTSSTDTQY
>TRBJ1-3|TRBD1|TRBV4-3|.
ASSQDPGTGGFTGNTIY
>TRBJ1-6|.|TRBV9|.
ASSVDASSYNSPLH
>TRBJ2-5|TRBD1|TRBV5-4|.
ASSLDRTGQETQY